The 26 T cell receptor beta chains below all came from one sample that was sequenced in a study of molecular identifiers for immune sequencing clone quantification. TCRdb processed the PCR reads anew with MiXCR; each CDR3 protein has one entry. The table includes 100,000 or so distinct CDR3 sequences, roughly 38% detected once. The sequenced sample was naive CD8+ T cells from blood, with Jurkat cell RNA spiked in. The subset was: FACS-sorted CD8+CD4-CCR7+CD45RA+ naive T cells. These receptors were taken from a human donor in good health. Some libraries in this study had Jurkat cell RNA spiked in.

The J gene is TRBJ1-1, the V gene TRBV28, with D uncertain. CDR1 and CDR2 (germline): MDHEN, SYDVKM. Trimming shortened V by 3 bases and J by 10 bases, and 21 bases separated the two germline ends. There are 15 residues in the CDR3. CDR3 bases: TGTGCCAGCAGTTTCGCCCCTGGGCCAGGCCCTGTAGCTTTCTTT. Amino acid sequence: CASSFAPGPGPVAFF.

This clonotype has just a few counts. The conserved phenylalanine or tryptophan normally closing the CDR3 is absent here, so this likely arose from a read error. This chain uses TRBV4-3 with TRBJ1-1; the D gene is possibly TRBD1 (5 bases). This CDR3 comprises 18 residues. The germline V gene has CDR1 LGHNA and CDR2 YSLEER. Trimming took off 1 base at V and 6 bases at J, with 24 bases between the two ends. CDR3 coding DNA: TGCGCCAGCAGCCAAGTACTGGTGGCAGGCCAGGGTACCGCTGAAGCTTTCTAT. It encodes CASSQVLVAGQGTAEAFY.

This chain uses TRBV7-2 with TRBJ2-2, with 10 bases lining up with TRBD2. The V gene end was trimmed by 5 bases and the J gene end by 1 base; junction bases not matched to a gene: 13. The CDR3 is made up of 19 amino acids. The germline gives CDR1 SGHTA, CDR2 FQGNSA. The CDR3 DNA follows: TGTGCCAGCAGCAAAAGACTAGCGGGCCAGACCAGGAACACCGGGGAGCTGTTTTTT. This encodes CASSKRLAGQTRNTGELFF.

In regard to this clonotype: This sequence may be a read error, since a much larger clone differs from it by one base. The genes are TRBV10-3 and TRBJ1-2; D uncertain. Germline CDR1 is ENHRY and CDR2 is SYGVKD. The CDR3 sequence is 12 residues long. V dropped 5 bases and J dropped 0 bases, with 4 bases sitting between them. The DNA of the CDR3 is TGTGCCATCAGTTATGCTAACTATGGCTACACCTTC. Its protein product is CAISYANYGYTF.

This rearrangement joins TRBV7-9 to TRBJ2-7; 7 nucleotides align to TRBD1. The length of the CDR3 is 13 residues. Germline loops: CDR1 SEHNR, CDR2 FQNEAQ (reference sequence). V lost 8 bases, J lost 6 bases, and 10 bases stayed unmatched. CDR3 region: CASGDSRAFEQYF. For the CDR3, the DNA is TGTGCCAGCGGGGACAGTAGGGCCTTCGAGCAGTACTTC.

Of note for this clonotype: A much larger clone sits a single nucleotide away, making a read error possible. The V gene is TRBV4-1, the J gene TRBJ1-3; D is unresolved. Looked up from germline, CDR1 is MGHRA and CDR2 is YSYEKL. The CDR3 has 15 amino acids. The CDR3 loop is CASSQDRSSGNAIYF. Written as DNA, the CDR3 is TGCGCCAGCAGCCAAGACAGGAGCTCTGGAAACGCCATATATTTT.

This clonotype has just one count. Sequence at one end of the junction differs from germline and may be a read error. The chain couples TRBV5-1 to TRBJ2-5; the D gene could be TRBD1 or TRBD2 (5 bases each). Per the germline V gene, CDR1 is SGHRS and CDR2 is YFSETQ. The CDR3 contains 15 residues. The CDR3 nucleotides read TGCGCCGGCAGCTTGGAATCCGGGGCGTTAGAGACCCAGTACTTC. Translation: CAGSLESGALETQYF.

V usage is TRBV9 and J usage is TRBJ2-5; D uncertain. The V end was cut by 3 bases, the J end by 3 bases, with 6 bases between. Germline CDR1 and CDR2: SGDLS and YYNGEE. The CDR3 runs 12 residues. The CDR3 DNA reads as TGTGCCAGCAGCGACCAGGAAGAGACCCAGTACTTC. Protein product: CASSDQEETQYF.

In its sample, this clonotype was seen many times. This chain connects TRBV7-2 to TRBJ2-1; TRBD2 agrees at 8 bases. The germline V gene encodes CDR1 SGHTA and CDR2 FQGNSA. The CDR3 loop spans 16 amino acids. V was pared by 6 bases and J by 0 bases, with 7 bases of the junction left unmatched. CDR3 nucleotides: TGTGCCAGCAGTGGACGGGAGGGCCCCTCCTACAATGAGCAGTTCTTC. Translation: CASSGREGPSYNEQFF.

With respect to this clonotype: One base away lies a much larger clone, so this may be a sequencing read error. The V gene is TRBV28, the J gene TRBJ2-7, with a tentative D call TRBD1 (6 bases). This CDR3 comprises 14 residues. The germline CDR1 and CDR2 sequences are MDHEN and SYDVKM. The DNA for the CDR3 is TGTACCAGCAGTTCGCCGGACAGAAGTTACGAGCAGTACTTC. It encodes CTSSSPDRSYEQYF.

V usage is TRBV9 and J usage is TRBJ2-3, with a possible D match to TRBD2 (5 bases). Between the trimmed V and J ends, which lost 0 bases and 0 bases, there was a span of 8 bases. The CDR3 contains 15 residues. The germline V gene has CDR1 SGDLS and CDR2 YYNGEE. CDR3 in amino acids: CASSVGGLSTDTQYF. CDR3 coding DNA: TGTGCCAGCAGCGTAGGAGGACTTAGCACAGATACGCAGTATTTT.

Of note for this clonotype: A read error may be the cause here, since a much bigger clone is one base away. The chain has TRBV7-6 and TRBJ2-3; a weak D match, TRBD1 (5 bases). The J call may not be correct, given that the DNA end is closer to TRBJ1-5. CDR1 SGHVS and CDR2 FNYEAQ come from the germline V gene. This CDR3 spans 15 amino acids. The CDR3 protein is CASSPVGWGTDTQHF. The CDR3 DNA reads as TGTGCCAGCAGCCCAGTGGGTTGGGGCACAGATACGCAGCATTTT.

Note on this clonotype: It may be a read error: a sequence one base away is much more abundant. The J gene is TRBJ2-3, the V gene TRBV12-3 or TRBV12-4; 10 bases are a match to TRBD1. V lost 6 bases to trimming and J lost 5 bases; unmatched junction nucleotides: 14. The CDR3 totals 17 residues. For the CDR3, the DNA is TGTGCCAGCAGCCTCCTTTTCTGGACAGGGGGAGAAGATACGCAGTATTTT. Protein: CASSLLFWTGGEDTQYF.

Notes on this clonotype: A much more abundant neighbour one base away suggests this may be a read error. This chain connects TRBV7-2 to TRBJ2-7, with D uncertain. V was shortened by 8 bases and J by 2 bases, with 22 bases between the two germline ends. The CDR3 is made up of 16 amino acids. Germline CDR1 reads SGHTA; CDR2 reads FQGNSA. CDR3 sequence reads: CASCHALDALTYEQYF. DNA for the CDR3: TGTGCCAGCTGCCACGCCCTGGACGCTCTGACCTACGAGCAGTACTTC.

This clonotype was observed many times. The CDR3 DNA reads as TGCAGCGTTTGGGGAGCGGGAGGGAACACCGGGGAGCTGTTTTTT. It yields the protein CSVWGAGGNTGELFF. The genes are TRBV29-1 and TRBJ2-2, with 9 bases fitting TRBD2. V gave up 5 bases and J gave up 1 base; unmatched junction bases: 5. This CDR3 spans 15 amino acids. CDR1 and CDR2 (germline): SQVTM, ANQGSEA.

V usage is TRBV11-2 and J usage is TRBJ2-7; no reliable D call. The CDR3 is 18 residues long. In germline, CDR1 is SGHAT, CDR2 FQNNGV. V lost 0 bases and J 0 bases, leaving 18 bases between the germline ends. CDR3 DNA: TGTGCCAGCAGCTTAGATTGGCATAAGCCGATGCTCTCCTACGAGCAGTACTTC. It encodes CASSLDWHKPMLSYEQYF.

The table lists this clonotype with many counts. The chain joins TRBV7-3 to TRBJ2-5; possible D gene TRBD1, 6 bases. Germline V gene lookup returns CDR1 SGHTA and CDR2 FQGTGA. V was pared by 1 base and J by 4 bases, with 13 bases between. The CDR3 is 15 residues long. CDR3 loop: CASSLIAGVTETQYF. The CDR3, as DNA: TGTGCCAGCAGCTTAATTGCAGGGGTGACAGAGACCCAGTACTTC.

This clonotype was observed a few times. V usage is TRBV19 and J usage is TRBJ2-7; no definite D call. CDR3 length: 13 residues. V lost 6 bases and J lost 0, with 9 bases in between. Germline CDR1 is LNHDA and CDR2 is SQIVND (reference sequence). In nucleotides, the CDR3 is TGTGCCAGTAGCTGGACGGCCTCCTACGAGCAGTACTTC. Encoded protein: CASSWTASYEQYF. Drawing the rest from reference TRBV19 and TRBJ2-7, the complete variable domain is DGGITQSPKYLFRKEGQNVTLSCEQNLNHDAMYWYRQDPGQGLRLIYYSQIVNDFQKGDIAEGYSVSREKKESFPLTVTSAQKNPTAFYLCASSWTASYEQYFGPGTRLTVT.

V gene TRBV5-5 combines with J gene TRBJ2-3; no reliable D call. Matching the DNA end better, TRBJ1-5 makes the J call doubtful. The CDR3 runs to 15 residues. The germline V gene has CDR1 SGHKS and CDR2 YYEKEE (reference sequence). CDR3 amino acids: CASVPGRTSTDTQHF. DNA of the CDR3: TGTGCCAGCGTTCCTGGGAGGACTAGCACAGATACGCAGCATTTT.

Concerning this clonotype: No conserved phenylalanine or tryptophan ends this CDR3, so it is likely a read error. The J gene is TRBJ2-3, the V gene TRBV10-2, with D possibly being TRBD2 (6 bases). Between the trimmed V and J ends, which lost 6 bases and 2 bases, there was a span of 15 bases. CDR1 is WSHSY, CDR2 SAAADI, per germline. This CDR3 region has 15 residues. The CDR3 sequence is CASSVLAGPTDTQYS. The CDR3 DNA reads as TGCGCCAGCAGCGTCCTGGCGGGACCCACAGATACGCAGTATTCT.

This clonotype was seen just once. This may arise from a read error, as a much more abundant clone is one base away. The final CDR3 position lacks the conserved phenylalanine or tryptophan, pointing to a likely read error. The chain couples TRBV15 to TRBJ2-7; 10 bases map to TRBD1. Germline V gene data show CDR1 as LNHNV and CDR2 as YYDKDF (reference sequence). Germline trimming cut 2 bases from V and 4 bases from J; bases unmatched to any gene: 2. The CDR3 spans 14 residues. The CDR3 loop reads CATSRPGQGYEQYL. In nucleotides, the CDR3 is TGTGCCACCAGCAGACCGGGACAGGGGTACGAGCAGTACCTC.

CDR3 residues: CASSPLVQGPPPHEQFF. The CDR3 nucleotides read TGTGCCAGCAGCCCTCTTGTCCAGGGGCCTCCGCCCCATGAGCAGTTCTTC. The chain has TRBV9 and TRBJ2-1; perhaps TRBD1 as D (6 bases). This CDR3 spans 17 amino acids. The V end was cut by 4 bases, the J end by 8 bases, with 25 bases between. Germline CDR1 is SGDLS and CDR2 is YYNGEE.

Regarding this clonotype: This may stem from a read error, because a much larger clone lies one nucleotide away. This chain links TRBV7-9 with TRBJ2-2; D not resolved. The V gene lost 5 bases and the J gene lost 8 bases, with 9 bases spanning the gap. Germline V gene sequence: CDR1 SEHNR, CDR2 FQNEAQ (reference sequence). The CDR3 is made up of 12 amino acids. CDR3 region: CASSIPAGELFF. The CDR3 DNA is TGTGCCAGCAGCATCCCGGCAGGGGAGCTGTTTTTT.

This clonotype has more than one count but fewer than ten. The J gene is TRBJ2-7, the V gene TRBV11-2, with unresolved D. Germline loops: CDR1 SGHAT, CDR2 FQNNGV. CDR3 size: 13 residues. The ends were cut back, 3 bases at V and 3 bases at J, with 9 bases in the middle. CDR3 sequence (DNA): TGTGCCAGCAGCTTTTTTCTGGGCTACGAGCAGTACTTC. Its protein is CASSFFLGYEQYF.

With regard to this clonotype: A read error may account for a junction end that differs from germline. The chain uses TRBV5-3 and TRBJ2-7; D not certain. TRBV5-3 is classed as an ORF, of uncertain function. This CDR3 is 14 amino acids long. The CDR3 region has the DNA TGTGCCAGCAGCTTGGGTCTGAACTCCTACGAGCAGTACTTC. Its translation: CASSLGLNSYEQYF.

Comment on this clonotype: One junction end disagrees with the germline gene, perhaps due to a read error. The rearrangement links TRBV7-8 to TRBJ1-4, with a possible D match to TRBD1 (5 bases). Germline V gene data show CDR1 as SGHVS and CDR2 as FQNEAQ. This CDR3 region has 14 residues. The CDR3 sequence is CASSFGARSERLFF. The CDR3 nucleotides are TGTGCCAGCAGCTTCGGGGCCAGGTCTGAAAGACTGTTCTTT.